Listed below are T cell receptor beta chains from one sample, sequenced in a study of blood T cell repertoires in COVID-19. The method was immunoSEQ multiplex PCR; TCRdb's version includes in-frame clones alone and lacks a portion of them. The table includes some 48,000 clones, over 85% detected once. The specimen was peripheral blood. These receptors were obtained from a man between 65 and 79 years old with active COVID-19. Both conserved end residues are part of each CDR3. The order of the fields is clone size, D gene, J gene, V gene, CDR3 DNA, CDR3 protein. A D gene is named only where the DNA matches it firmly. A clone size is listed for some rows: how often the clone was seen (once, few, many), or a class if it is expanded.

abundance: NA; d_gene: NA; j_gene: TRBJ1-5; v_gene: TRBV27; CDR3nt: TGTGCCAGCAGGTCTCCTAATCAGCCCCAGCATTTT; CDR3aa: CASRSPNQPQHF
abundance: NA; d_gene: NA; j_gene: TRBJ1-1; v_gene: TRBV29-1; CDR3nt: TGCAGCGTTGCCCCAGGGAACGCAGCTTTCTTT; CDR3aa: CSVAPGNAAFF
abundance: NA; d_gene: NA; j_gene: TRBJ2-7; v_gene: TRBV6-2/TRBV6-3; CDR3nt: TGTGCCAGCAGTATTTTGACTCGTCATTACGAGCAGTACTTC; CDR3aa: CASSILTRHYEQYF
abundance: NA; d_gene: NA; j_gene: TRBJ1-2; v_gene: TRBV11-2; CDR3nt: TGTGCCAGCAGCCCCCACAGCCACCCCTATGGCTACACCTTC; CDR3aa: CASSPHSHPYGYTF
abundance: NA; d_gene: TRBD2; j_gene: TRBJ2-2; v_gene: TRBV7-2; CDR3nt: TGTGCCAGCAGCTTAGTAGCCCTAGCGGGCGGGGAGCTGTTTTTT; CDR3aa: CASSLVALAGGELFF
abundance: NA; d_gene: TRBD1; j_gene: TRBJ1-4; v_gene: TRBV27; CDR3nt: TGTGCCAGCACCCGGACAGGGGAAAAACTGTTTTTT; CDR3aa: CASTRTGEKLFF
abundance: few; d_gene: TRBD2; j_gene: TRBJ2-3; v_gene: TRBV7-9; CDR3nt: TGTGCCAGCAGCTTATCGGGGAAACTAGCGACTAGCACAGATACGCAGTATTTT; CDR3aa: CASSLSGKLATSTDTQYF
abundance: NA; d_gene: NA; j_gene: TRBJ2-7; v_gene: TRBV15; CDR3nt: TGTGCCACCAGCAGAGGAGGCGCCACGGACTACGAGCAGTACTTC; CDR3aa: CATSRGGATDYEQYF
abundance: NA; d_gene: TRBD2; j_gene: TRBJ2-1; v_gene: TRBV4-1; CDR3nt: TGCGCCAGCAGCCAAGCGGGAGGCCCTCCGCAGTTCTTC; CDR3aa: CASSQAGGPPQFF
abundance: NA; d_gene: NA; j_gene: TRBJ2-7; v_gene: TRBV4-2; CDR3nt: TGTGCCAGCAGCCACCCAGGGGGGTGGTACGAGCAGTACTTC; CDR3aa: CASSHPGGWYEQYF
abundance: NA; d_gene: TRBD1; j_gene: TRBJ1-1; v_gene: TRBV5-5; CDR3nt: TGTGCCAGCAGCTTGCAGGGGGTGAGCACTGAAGCTTTCTTT; CDR3aa: CASSLQGVSTEAFF
abundance: once; d_gene: NA; j_gene: TRBJ2-7; v_gene: TRBV7-9; CDR3nt: TGTGCCAGCAGCCTAGGAGGCGCCAGGCCGCGGGACTACGAGCAGTACTTC; CDR3aa: CASSLGGARPRDYEQYF
abundance: NA; d_gene: NA; j_gene: TRBJ2-7; v_gene: TRBV11-2; CDR3nt: TGTGCCAGCAGCCTGCCCCTGGGACCTCGGGGGGAGCAGTACTTC; CDR3aa: CASSLPLGPRGEQYF
abundance: NA; d_gene: NA; j_gene: TRBJ2-6; v_gene: TRBV19; CDR3nt: TGTGCCAATACCCCAGGGTCCGGGGCCAACGTCCTGACTTTC; CDR3aa: CANTPGSGANVLTF
abundance: NA; d_gene: NA; j_gene: TRBJ2-7; v_gene: TRBV11-1; CDR3nt: TGTGCCAGCAGCTTTTCGGCGGCATACTCCTACGAGCAGTACTTC; CDR3aa: CASSFSAAYSYEQYF
abundance: NA; d_gene: TRBD1; j_gene: TRBJ1-1; v_gene: TRBV9; CDR3nt: TGTGCCAGCAGCGTAGAGAAAAACAGGGGAATGAACACTGAAGCTTTCTTT; CDR3aa: CASSVEKNRGMNTEAFF
abundance: NA; d_gene: TRBD1; j_gene: TRBJ2-3; v_gene: TRBV2; CDR3nt: TGTGCCAGCGGGGACAGCCATCCTTGGGATACGCAGTATTTT; CDR3aa: CASGDSHPWDTQYF
abundance: NA; d_gene: NA; j_gene: TRBJ2-3; v_gene: TRBV29-1; CDR3nt: TGCAGCGTTGACCGGAAGGGGGGGTTAAGCACAGATACGCAGTATTTT; CDR3aa: CSVDRKGGLSTDTQYF
abundance: NA; d_gene: TRBD2; j_gene: TRBJ2-1; v_gene: TRBV6-2/TRBV6-3; CDR3nt: TGTGCCAGCAGTCGCGGGACTAGCGGGGGGTCTGAGCAGTTCTTC; CDR3aa: CASSRGTSGGSEQFF
abundance: NA; d_gene: NA; j_gene: TRBJ2-2; v_gene: TRBV7-3; CDR3nt: TGTGCCAGCAGCTCGACGATCGGGGGCACCGGGGAGCTGTTTTTT; CDR3aa: CASSSTIGGTGELFF
abundance: NA; d_gene: TRBD1; j_gene: TRBJ2-5; v_gene: TRBV29-1; CDR3nt: TGCAGCGTCACACAGGGGTCCCAAGAGACCCAGTACTTC; CDR3aa: CSVTQGSQETQYF
abundance: few; d_gene: TRBD1; j_gene: TRBJ1-1; v_gene: TRBV5-4; CDR3nt: TGTGCCAGCAGCTGGACAGGGAGGGGATGGAACACTGAAGCTTTCTTT; CDR3aa: CASSWTGRGWNTEAFF
abundance: NA; d_gene: TRBD2; j_gene: TRBJ2-3; v_gene: TRBV5-5; CDR3nt: TGTGCCAGCAGCCGGAGCGGGGGGCTTTACACAGATACGCAGTATTTT; CDR3aa: CASSRSGGLYTDTQYF
abundance: NA; d_gene: NA; j_gene: TRBJ2-2; v_gene: TRBV13; CDR3nt: TGTGCCAGCAGCCCCCGTCCGACCGGGGCCGGGGAGCTGTTTTTT; CDR3aa: CASSPRPTGAGELFF
abundance: NA; d_gene: NA; j_gene: TRBJ2-2; v_gene: TRBV7-7; CDR3nt: TGTGCTAGCGGTACCGGGACAGCGAACACCGGGGAGCTGTTTTTT; CDR3aa: CASGTGTANTGELFF
abundance: NA; d_gene: NA; j_gene: TRBJ2-2; v_gene: TRBV4-3; CDR3nt: TGCGCCAGCAGCCAAGATTCTACCGTCCTGAACACCGGGGAGCTGTTTTTT; CDR3aa: CASSQDSTVLNTGELFF
abundance: NA; d_gene: NA; j_gene: TRBJ1-2; v_gene: TRBV7-8; CDR3nt: TGTGCCAGCAGCGGAGAGTTCCAGACTAACTATGGCTACACCTTC; CDR3aa: CASSGEFQTNYGYTF
abundance: NA; d_gene: TRBD2; j_gene: TRBJ2-3; v_gene: TRBV3-1/TRBV3-2; CDR3nt: TGTGCCAGCAGCCGCAGCGGGGCTAGCACAGATACGCAGTATTTT; CDR3aa: CASSRSGASTDTQYF
abundance: NA; d_gene: TRBD2; j_gene: TRBJ2-2; v_gene: TRBV9; CDR3nt: TGTGCCAGCAGCGACCTAGCGTGGGGAGGGACCGGGGAGCTGTTTTTT; CDR3aa: CASSDLAWGGTGELFF
abundance: NA; d_gene: NA; j_gene: TRBJ2-7; v_gene: TRBV29-1; CDR3nt: TGCAGCGTTGCTCGGGACTCCTGGGACGAGCAGTACTTC; CDR3aa: CSVARDSWDEQYF
abundance: NA; d_gene: TRBD2; j_gene: TRBJ2-3; v_gene: TRBV28; CDR3nt: TGTGCCAGCAGTTGGACTAGCGGGAGCCCTCATGGTCTGTATTTT; CDR3aa: CASSWTSGSPHGLYF
abundance: NA; d_gene: TRBD2; j_gene: TRBJ2-7; v_gene: TRBV30; CDR3nt: TGTGCCTGGGATAGCGGGAGGGCCAACGAGCAGTACTTC; CDR3aa: CAWDSGRANEQYF
abundance: NA; d_gene: NA; j_gene: TRBJ1-2; v_gene: TRBV21-1; CDR3nt: TGTGCCAGCAGCAAAACGGTTTACGGAAAGGGGAGGGAGGCTAACTATGGCTACACCTTC; CDR3aa: CASSKTVYGKGREANYGYTF
abundance: NA; d_gene: NA; j_gene: TRBJ1-3; v_gene: TRBV14; CDR3nt: TGTGCCAGCAGCCACGGGGCTGGAAACACCATATATTTT; CDR3aa: CASSHGAGNTIYF
abundance: NA; d_gene: TRBD2; j_gene: TRBJ2-5; v_gene: TRBV7-2; CDR3nt: TGTGCCAGCAGCCAACTGATTGGGGGGGATAGAGAGACCCAGTACTTC; CDR3aa: CASSQLIGGDRETQYF
abundance: NA; d_gene: TRBD2; j_gene: TRBJ2-1; v_gene: TRBV11-2; CDR3nt: TGTGCCAGCAGCCCCCGGGGGTGGCGGGGGACCAACAATGAGCAGTTCTTC; CDR3aa: CASSPRGWRGTNNEQFF
abundance: NA; d_gene: TRBD1; j_gene: TRBJ1-2; v_gene: TRBV28; CDR3nt: TGTGCCGCAAGGACAGGGGGCTTCTATGGCTACACCTTC; CDR3aa: CAARTGGFYGYTF
abundance: NA; d_gene: NA; j_gene: TRBJ1-2; v_gene: TRBV28; CDR3nt: TGTGCCAGCAGCATACATCCAAGGACTTATGGCTACACCTTC; CDR3aa: CASSIHPRTYGYTF
abundance: NA; d_gene: TRBD1; j_gene: TRBJ1-6; v_gene: TRBV7-2; CDR3nt: TGTGCCAGCAGCTTACCCGTCTCCAGGGGGAATTCACCCCTCCACTTT; CDR3aa: CASSLPVSRGNSPLHF
abundance: NA; d_gene: NA; j_gene: TRBJ2-1; v_gene: TRBV19; CDR3nt: TGTGCCAGTAGTATAAAACCGGGACATATCAATGAGCAGTTCTTC; CDR3aa: CASSIKPGHINEQFF
abundance: NA; d_gene: TRBD1; j_gene: TRBJ2-2; v_gene: TRBV9; CDR3nt: TGTGCCAGCAGCGTAGTCCCAGGGGGCCGGAACACCGGGGAGCTGTTTTTT; CDR3aa: CASSVVPGGRNTGELFF
abundance: once; d_gene: NA; j_gene: TRBJ2-7; v_gene: TRBV11-2; CDR3nt: TGTGCCAGCAGCTTCGGGTGGCGGAGGGGAAACTCCTACGAGCAGTACTTC; CDR3aa: CASSFGWRRGNSYEQYF
abundance: NA; d_gene: NA; j_gene: TRBJ2-3; v_gene: TRBV24-1; CDR3nt: TGTGCCACCAGTGACAGGCAGATTAGCACAGATACGCAGTATTTT; CDR3aa: CATSDRQISTDTQYF
abundance: few; d_gene: TRBD2; j_gene: TRBJ2-7; v_gene: TRBV2; CDR3nt: TGTGCCCCCAGTCGGGGACTAGCCCACGAGCAGTACTTC; CDR3aa: CAPSRGLAHEQYF
abundance: NA; d_gene: TRBD2; j_gene: TRBJ2-7; v_gene: TRBV5-1; CDR3nt: TGCGCCAGCAGCTTGCCCCGGACTAGCGGGAGTTACGAGCAGTACTTC; CDR3aa: CASSLPRTSGSYEQYF
abundance: NA; d_gene: TRBD1; j_gene: TRBJ1-3; v_gene: TRBV4-2; CDR3nt: TGTGCCAGCAGCCAAGGGACAGGGGGCTATGGAAACACCATATATTTT; CDR3aa: CASSQGTGGYGNTIYF
abundance: NA; d_gene: TRBD2; j_gene: TRBJ2-1; v_gene: TRBV10-3; CDR3nt: TGTGCCATCAGTGCTACCGGGACTAGCGGGAGGAGTAATGAGCAGTTCTTC; CDR3aa: CAISATGTSGRSNEQFF
abundance: NA; d_gene: NA; j_gene: TRBJ2-2; v_gene: TRBV28; CDR3nt: TGTGCCAGCAGACCTCCGGGACACTGGACCGGGGAGCTGTTTTTT; CDR3aa: CASRPPGHWTGELFF
abundance: NA; d_gene: NA; j_gene: TRBJ1-6; v_gene: TRBV2; CDR3nt: TGTGCCAGCAGTGAAACGGGGGTGGGGAATTCACCCCTCCACTTT; CDR3aa: CASSETGVGNSPLHF
abundance: NA; d_gene: TRBD1; j_gene: TRBJ1-6; v_gene: TRBV5-1; CDR3nt: TGCGCCAGCAGCTTGGCCCGACAGGGGCGCCTTAATTCACCCCTCCACTTT; CDR3aa: CASSLARQGRLNSPLHF
abundance: NA; d_gene: TRBD1; j_gene: TRBJ1-4; v_gene: TRBV29-1; CDR3nt: TGCAGCGCCGGAAAGGGGGCGGGAAGGGAAAAACTGTTTTTT; CDR3aa: CSAGKGAGREKLFF
abundance: NA; d_gene: NA; j_gene: TRBJ2-7; v_gene: TRBV28; CDR3nt: TGTGCCAGCAGTTTGTATTCACAGAGCTACGAGCAGTACTTC; CDR3aa: CASSLYSQSYEQYF
abundance: NA; d_gene: NA; j_gene: TRBJ1-5; v_gene: TRBV6-5; CDR3nt: TGTGCCAGCAGTACAGGGTCTAATCGGCCCCAGCATTTT; CDR3aa: CASSTGSNRPQHF
abundance: NA; d_gene: NA; j_gene: TRBJ1-1; v_gene: TRBV18; CDR3nt: TGTGCCAGCTCCCCCGGACAGAACACTGAAGCTTTCTTT; CDR3aa: CASSPGQNTEAFF
abundance: NA; d_gene: TRBD1; j_gene: TRBJ2-2; v_gene: TRBV4-2; CDR3nt: TGTGCCAGCAGCCCCAGGACAGGGTTCTCTACCGGGGAGCTGTTTTTT; CDR3aa: CASSPRTGFSTGELFF
abundance: NA; d_gene: NA; j_gene: TRBJ1-5; v_gene: TRBV21-1; CDR3nt: TGTGCCAGCAGCATCGGACAGCGGAGCAATCAGCCCCAGCATTTT; CDR3aa: CASSIGQRSNQPQHF
abundance: NA; d_gene: NA; j_gene: TRBJ2-1; v_gene: TRBV27; CDR3nt: TGTGCCAGCACCCAAGGGTGGCGGGGGCCTTACAATGAGCAGTTCTTC; CDR3aa: CASTQGWRGPYNEQFF
abundance: once; d_gene: NA; j_gene: TRBJ2-7; v_gene: TRBV28; CDR3nt: TGTGCCAGCAAACGACAGTCTAGGGGCTCCGAGCAGTACTTC; CDR3aa: CASKRQSRGSEQYF
abundance: few; d_gene: TRBD1; j_gene: TRBJ1-4; v_gene: TRBV7-9; CDR3nt: TGTGCCAGCAGCCGGACAGGCTTTAATGAAAAACTGTTTTTT; CDR3aa: CASSRTGFNEKLFF